Many counts were recorded for the clone carrying this TCR beta chain. No antigen is known for it. Germline V CDR1 and CDR2: SEHNR, FQNEAQ (reference sequence). V was clipped by 2 bases and J by 2 bases; unmatched bases: 5. This CDR3 region has 15 residues. This specimen belongs to a study of response to subunit inactivated influenza vaccine. TCRdb re-called the RT-PCR reads through MiXCR, storing one row per CDR3 protein. The sample has more than 400,000 distinct CDR3 sequences, roughly 11% seen once. Overall study results and limits: Authors suggested each seasonal flu vaccination may recruit only limited numbers of new T cells.

The sequence derives from a man aged 50-60 years who received an inactivated influenza vaccine. The chain recombines TRBV7-9 with TRBJ2-7; 8 nucleotides agree with TRBD2. The input for sequencing was PBMCs from blood, taken roughly 48 days after vaccination. CDR3 DNA sequence: TGTGCCAGCAGCTTACGGGCTAGCGGGCCCTACGAGCAGTACTTC. This sequence encodes CASSLRASGPYEQYF.